The table lists the clone carrying this T cell receptor beta chain with many counts. Its matching antigen is unknown. Axillary draining lymph nodes of breast cancer patients supplied the node samples. This entry comes from a study of breast tumors, draining lymph nodes, adjacent tissues. Study observations and caveats: Tumor TCR diversity was below lymph nodes but above nontumor tissue.

The junction had 4 bases not matched to a gene; V was cut back by 6 bases and J by 2 bases. CDR3 length: 14 amino acids. Using its own MiXCR run on the multiplex PCR reads, TCRdb lists one record per CDR3 protein. Counted here are 180,000 or so distinct CDR3 sequences, approximately 33% occurring once; the ten biggest clones make up around 4.5%. This chain joins TRBV12-3 or TRBV12-4 and TRBJ2-5; the match to TRBD1 covers 9 bases. Sequencing was done on a sample of axillary lymph node tissue. The receptor comes from a female donor with breast cancer. Some clones in this sample may be carry-over from other donors' samples. Here the CDR3 DNA reads TGTGCCAGCAGGTCAGGGACAGGGCAAGAGACCCAGTACTTC. It is translated as CASRSGTGQETQYF.